This T cell receptor (beta chain) was identified during a study of cytomegalovirus exposure and HLA in healthy donors. An approximately 120-subject validation cohort, separate from the roughly 700-subject first cohort, supplied the donors. Trimming shortened V by 1 base and J by 3 bases, and 6 bases separated the two germline ends. This CDR3 contains 13 residues. Germline V gene lookup returns CDR1 MNHNS and CDR2 SASEGT. The method was immunoSEQ multiplex PCR; TCRdb's version includes in-frame clones alone and lacks a portion of them. The data show 170,000 or so clones, about 80% seen once. Source material: PBMCs. This clonotype was sampled from a woman between 18 and 30 years old in good health and CMV-seropositive. The chain is built from TRBV6-1 and TRBJ2-5; D may be TRBD2 (5 bases). The CDR3 DNA is TGTGCCAGCAGTGAAGGGGAGAAAGAGACCCAGTACTTC. Encoded protein: CASSEGEKETQYF.